This T cell receptor beta chain is from a study of shared clonotypes between healthy human individuals. CD45RO-negative, CCR7-selected cells formed the naive CD8 fraction, which excluded terminally differentiated effector memory CD45RA+ cells. Each of the donors was a healthy adult who was HIV-negative and had not had a recent acute infection or vaccination. General study points: Specimens sampled were limited to blood, with tissue repertoires likely differing. The expectation was that sequencing depth would affect clonotype sharing among donors. In a few donors, around 4.8% of naive CD4 clonotypes appeared in common.

Remarks on this clone: No antigen is known for it. Other DNA sequences in the sample encode the same CDR3.

Looked up from germline, CDR1 is MNHEY and CDR2 is SMNVEV (reference sequence). Trimming shortened V by 5 bases and J by 1 base, and 6 bases separated the two germline ends. This CDR3 is built from 12 residues. Repertoires were generated with immunoSEQ multiplex PCR, while TCRdb's copy carries only in-frame clones and drops some. The sample lists around 2,100,000 clones, 85% to 95% seen once, with approximately 1% in the top ten. The chain has TRBV27 and TRBJ2-7, with no clear D. This receptor was obtained from a man between 18 and 29 years old in good health. The sample was naive CD8+ T cells sorted from blood. CDR3 sequence (DNA): TGTGCCAGCAGTGCTGGATCCTACGAGCAGTACTTC. Its translation is CASSAGSYEQYF.